The 31 T cell receptor beta chains in this list originate from one sample, sequenced in a study of blood T cell repertoires in COVID-19. Only in-frame clones appear in the TCRdb table, and some are missing; sequencing was by immunoSEQ multiplex PCR. The sample lists about 140,000 clones, about 76% occurring once. Input material: peripheral blood. Receptor source: a human donor in a cohort sampled during active COVID-19.

The rearrangement links TRBV11-2 to TRBJ2-6, with 14 nucleotides matching TRBD2. The germline V gene has CDR1 SGHAT and CDR2 FQNNGV. The CDR3 extends over 20 amino acids. The ends lost 0 bases at V and 0 bases at J; junction bases unmatched: 4. In DNA, the CDR3 is TGTGCCAGCAGCTTAGAGGGGACTAGCGGGAGAAGCTCTGGGGCCAACGTCCTGACTTTC. This sequence encodes CASSLEGTSGRSSGANVLTF.

This clone was observed a few times. The V call is TRBV7-2, the J call TRBJ2-7; perhaps TRBD1 as D (6 bases). CDR1 is SGHTA, CDR2 FQGNSA, per germline. The CDR3 extends over 15 amino acids. Trimming stripped 1 base from V and 5 bases from J, with 15 bases between. CDR3 loop: CASSLGGIQGNEQYF. CDR3 coding DNA: TGTGCCAGCAGCTTAGGAGGCATACAGGGCAACGAGCAGTACTTC.

The J gene is TRBJ1-4, the V gene TRBV28; a possible D gene is TRBD1 (6 bases). The CDR3 runs 13 residues. The germline CDR1 and CDR2 sequences are MDHEN and SYDVKM. The V gene lost 9 bases and the J gene lost 8 bases, with 16 bases spanning the gap. CDR3 region: CASLGGGVEKLFF. DNA of the CDR3: TGTGCCAGTCTTGGGGGGGGCGTAGAAAAACTGTTTTTT.

Only a few counts were recorded for this clone. This chain uses TRBV29-1 with TRBJ1-2; 7 nucleotides match TRBD1. Germline V gives CDR1 SQVTM, CDR2 ANQGSEA. The CDR3 totals 15 residues. V lost 2 bases and J lost 5; bases outside the gene matches: 11. CDR3 nucleotides: TGCAGCGTTGAATTGGCCAGGGGGTCCCCTTATGGCTACACCTTC. This codes for CSVELARGSPYGYTF.

The chain is built from TRBV5-6 and TRBJ1-5, with TRBD1 identical over 11 bases. The CDR3 spans 16 residues. Germline V lookup: CDR1 SGHDT, CDR2 YYEEEE. Losses at the gene ends were 4 bases for V and 7 bases for J; bases not matched to a gene: 10. CDR3 sequence: CASSRTTGTGGQPQHF. The CDR3 coding sequence is TGTGCCAGCAGCCGGACCACAGGGACAGGGGGACAGCCCCAGCATTTT.

In its sample, this clone was seen a few times. The chain couples TRBV5-4 to TRBJ1-1; no reliable D call. Trimming shortened V by 2 bases and J by 5 bases, and 4 bases separated the two germline ends. Germline V gives CDR1 SGHNT, CDR2 YYREEE (reference sequence). The CDR3 contains 11 residues. CDR3 region: CASSFNTEAFF. The CDR3 nucleotides read TGTGCCAGCAGCTTTAATACTGAAGCTTTCTTT.

CDR3 bases: TGTGCCAGCAGCCCTGGAGGCTCCTACGAGCAGTACTTC. This sequence encodes CASSPGGSYEQYF. The genes are TRBV27 and TRBJ2-7; possible D gene TRBD2, 5 bases. V lost 6 bases and J lost 0, with 9 bases in between. Germline-derived CDR1 and CDR2 are MNHEY and SMNVEV (reference sequence). The CDR3 is made up of 13 amino acids.

The chain employs TRBV18 and TRBJ2-3, with D maybe TRBD2 (6 bases). Trimming shortened V by 0 bases and J by 3 bases, and 13 bases separated the two germline ends. The CDR3 loop spans 16 amino acids. Germline values: CDR1 KGHSH, CDR2 LQKENI. The DNA for the CDR3 is TGTGCCAGCTCACCACCGAGTTGGGGGAGGACAGATACGCAGTATTTT. It codes for CASSPPSWGRTDTQYF. Full variable domain (outside the CDR3, taken from reference TRBV18 and TRBJ2-3): NAGVMQNPRHLVRRRGQEARLRCSPMKGHSHVYWYRQLPEEGLKFMVYLQKENIIDESGMPKERFSAEFPKEGPSILRIQQVVRGDSAAYFCASSPPSWGRTDTQYFGPGTRLTVL.

This clone was seen more than once but under ten times. This chain joins TRBV14 and TRBJ2-7; possibly TRBD1 for D (6 bases). The CDR3 contains 12 residues. V shed 5 bases and J shed 4 bases, with 9 bases lying between them. Germline V CDR1 and CDR2: SGHDN, FVKESK. The CDR3 loop reads CASSKQGYEQYF. Written as DNA, the CDR3 is TGTGCCAGCAGCAAACAGGGATACGAGCAGTACTTC.

The V gene is TRBV28, the J gene TRBJ2-5; a weak D match, TRBD1 (6 bases). Per germline, CDR1 MDHEN and CDR2 SYDVKM. V lost 6 bases to trimming and J lost 4 bases, with 15 bases between them. This CDR3 is built from 14 residues. The CDR3 nucleotides read TGTGCCAGCAGCCCGGGGCAGGGGAGAGAGACCCAGTACTTC. Translation: CASSPGQGRETQYF.

This clone was counted a single time. The chain couples TRBV21-1 to TRBJ2-5; whether TRBD1, the table's D call, matches the DNA was not checked. TRBV21-1 is a pseudogene. The CDR3 has 14 residues. The DNA of the CDR3 is TGTGCCAGCAGCTTCGGGACAGCACAAGAGACCCAGTACTTC. Its protein is CASSFGTAQETQYF.

The J gene is TRBJ2-1, the V gene TRBV9; TRBD2 matches at 9 bases. The CDR3 is 14 residues long. Germline assignment: CDR1 SGDLS and CDR2 YYNGEE. After removal of 7 bases from V and 5 bases from J, the junction contained 7 bases not matched to a gene. The CDR3 DNA sequence: TGTGCCAGCCCCGGCGGGAGGGCAGACAATGAGCAGTTCTTC. Translating it yields CASPGGRADNEQFF.

This chain links TRBV28 with TRBJ1-5, with 10 bases matching TRBD1. Germline V gives CDR1 MDHEN, CDR2 SYDVKM. The CDR3 is made up of 15 amino acids. The J segment lost 5 bases and the V segment lost 7 bases, leaving 8 bases of the junction unmatched. The DNA of the CDR3 is TGTGCCAGCACGGGGACAGGGGAAACTTATCAGCCCCAGCATTTT. As protein: CASTGTGETYQPQHF. The full variable domain, rest sourced from reference TRBV28 and TRBJ1-5, is DVKVTQSSRYLVKRTGEKVFLECVQDMDHENMFWYRQDPGLGLRLIYFSYDVKMKEKGDIPEGYSVSREKKERFSLILESASTNQTSMYLCASTGTGETYQPQHFGDGTRLSIL.

The gene calls are TRBV2 and TRBJ2-7, with 9 bases aligning to TRBD1. Germline CDR1 and CDR2: SNHLY and FYNNEI. Unmatched junction bases numbered 6, after V lost 6 bases and J lost 6 bases. CDR3 size: 13 residues. The CDR3 region is CASSRDRVVEQYF. The CDR3 DNA sequence: TGTGCCAGCAGCCGGGACAGGGTTGTCGAGCAGTACTTC.

This chain connects TRBV9 to TRBJ2-7; D is perhaps TRBD2 (6 bases). Trimming stripped 4 bases from V and 4 bases from J, with 12 bases between. This CDR3 has 13 amino acids. Germline V gives CDR1 SGDLS, CDR2 YYNGEE. Here the CDR3 DNA reads TGTGCCAGCAGCCCGCGGGACGGTTACGAGCAGTACTTC. Translation gives CASSPRDGYEQYF.

The sample holds a few counts of this clone. The rearrangement links TRBV19 to TRBJ2-3; 13 nucleotides agree with TRBD2. CDR1 and CDR2 from the germline V gene are LNHDA and SQIVND (reference sequence). The V segment lost 5 bases and the J segment 2 bases; nucleotides outside the gene matches: 10. The CDR3 is 18 amino acids. CDR3 coding DNA: TGTGCCAGTAGTGAGGGAACTAGCGGGAGGGCCTCCACAGATACGCAGTATTTT. Its protein product is CASSEGTSGRASTDTQYF.

This clone was observed a handful of times. The J gene is TRBJ1-6, the V gene TRBV6-5; 7 bases are shared with TRBD1. Germline V gene data show CDR1 as MNHEY and CDR2 as SVGAGI. Germline trimming cut 6 bases from V and 6 bases from J; bases unmatched to any gene: 8. The CDR3 consists of 15 residues. CDR3 protein: CASRLPGQSNSPLHF. The CDR3 nucleotides read TGTGCCAGCAGACTTCCGGGACAGTCTAATTCACCCCTCCACTTT.

The chain links TRBV11-3 to TRBJ2-7; D might be TRBD1 (5 bases). CDR3 length equals 13 residues. The V and J ends lost 6 bases and 1 base respectively, with 10 bases between them. Germline CDR1 SGHNT, CDR2 YENEEA. Here the CDR3 DNA reads TGTGCCAGCAGTCCAGGGTCATCCTACGAGCAGTACTTC. This codes for CASSPGSSYEQYF.

The chain recombines TRBV6-5 with TRBJ2-7; TRBD1 aligns across 11 bases. The length of the CDR3 is 15 residues. From germline, CDR1 is MNHEY and CDR2 SVGAGI. V was pared by 6 bases and J by 2 bases, with 6 bases of the junction left unmatched. CDR3 in DNA: TGTGCCAGCAGCCCGAGGGACAGGGGGACCTACGAGCAGTACTTC. Translation: CASSPRDRGTYEQYF.

The gene calls are TRBV28 and TRBJ2-7, with 11 bases matching TRBD1. Germline CDR1 reads MDHEN; CDR2 reads SYDVKM. Unmatched junction bases numbered 6, after V lost 4 bases and J lost 4 bases. This CDR3 is built from 15 residues. The CDR3 bases are TGTGCCAGCAGTTCGGGGACAGGGGGGGTGTACGAGCAGTACTTC. This codes for CASSSGTGGVYEQYF.

The V gene is TRBV6-2 or TRBV6-3, the J gene TRBJ2-7, with 13 bases that match TRBD2. From germline, CDR1 is MNHEY and CDR2 SVGEGT. V shed 2 bases and J 5 bases; nucleotides not matched to a gene: 3. There are 15 residues in the CDR3. The chain's CDR3 is CASSYRTSGSNEQYF. The CDR3 DNA reads TGTGCCAGCAGTTACAGGACTAGCGGGAGTAACGAGCAGTACTTC.

J is TRBJ1-4 and V is TRBV19, with D possibly matching TRBD1 (6 bases). The CDR3 is made up of 14 amino acids. V was trimmed by 9 bases and J by 3 bases, leaving 14 bases between them. The V gene's germline CDR1 is LNHDA and CDR2 SQIVND (reference sequence). CDR3 region: CASALTGPNEKLFF. In nucleotides, the CDR3 is TGTGCCAGCGCGCTGACAGGCCCTAATGAAAAACTGTTTTTT.

V is TRBV5-1 and J is TRBJ2-6; D is perhaps TRBD1 (6 bases). Trimming cost V 3 bases and J 6 bases, with 19 bases left between them. Germline assignment: CDR1 SGHRS and CDR2 YFSETQ. The CDR3 contains 17 residues. As DNA, the CDR3 is TGCGCCAGCAGCTCTCGGGACATCCTCTCTTCGGCCAACGTCCTGACTTTC. It specifies CASSSRDILSSANVLTF.

This chain connects TRBV18 to TRBJ1-5, with 9 bases lining up with TRBD1. This CDR3 is 18 amino acids long. The trim removed 6 bases at V and 0 bases at J, leaving 12 bases unmatched. Germline CDR1 reads KGHSH; CDR2 reads LQKENI. CDR3 in amino acids: CASSLTGTGTSSNQPQHF. The CDR3 DNA sequence: TGTGCCAGCTCGCTTACCGGGACAGGGACTTCTAGCAATCAGCCCCAGCATTTT.

The chain recombines TRBV7-2 with TRBJ2-1; 7 bases are a match to TRBD2. The junction had 13 bases not matched to a gene; V was cut back by 5 bases and J by 9 bases. The CDR3 has 15 residues. Germline V gives CDR1 SGHTA, CDR2 FQGNSA. This CDR3 is CASSPPGAGSSEQFF. In DNA, the CDR3 is TGTGCCAGCAGCCCCCCCGGAGCGGGGTCCAGTGAGCAGTTCTTC.

J is TRBJ2-7 and V is TRBV7-9; 9 nucleotides align to TRBD1. With 5 bases clipped from V and 3 bases from J, the junction kept 5 bases outside the gene matches. CDR1 SEHNR and CDR2 FQNEAQ come from the germline V gene (reference sequence). This CDR3 comprises 14 residues. CDR3 in amino acids: CASSGGQGVYEQYF. The CDR3 DNA sequence: TGTGCCAGCAGCGGGGGACAGGGAGTCTACGAGCAGTACTTC.

Only a few counts were recorded for this clone. The chain recombines TRBV21-1 with TRBJ1-5. TRBV21-1 is a pseudogene locus. The CDR3 runs 14 residues. The CDR3 is CASRRPTGNQPQHF. The CDR3 DNA reads as TGTGCCAGCAGAAGGCCGACGGGAAATCAGCCCCAGCATTTT.

The genes are TRBV19 and TRBJ2-5; tentative D call: TRBD1 (5 bases). This CDR3 is 14 amino acids long. Germline CDR1 and CDR2: LNHDA and SQIVND (reference sequence). Trimming pared 2 bases from V and 0 bases from J, leaving 7 bases between. This CDR3 is CASSIKGYQETQYF. DNA of the CDR3: TGTGCCAGTAGTATAAAGGGGTACCAAGAGACCCAGTACTTC.

The J gene is TRBJ2-5, the V gene TRBV28; 7 bases are shared with TRBD2. Germline CDR1 reads MDHEN; CDR2 reads SYDVKM. The J segment lost 5 bases and the V segment lost 7 bases, leaving 4 bases of the junction unmatched. There are 12 residues in the CDR3. The CDR3 DNA reads TGTGCCAGCAAGGCGGGGGAGGAGACCCAGTACTTC. This gives the protein CASKAGEETQYF.

The J gene is TRBJ2-6, the V gene TRBV3-1 (or the pseudogene TRBV3-2), with TRBD2 as a possible D gene (6 bases). Germline V lookup: CDR1 LGHDT, CDR2 YNNKEL (reference sequence). This CDR3 spans 18 amino acids. V was clipped by 4 bases and J by 0 bases, with 16 bases between them. In DNA form, the CDR3 reads TGTGCCAGCAGCCGCGGGACGACCATTGTCTCTGGGGCCAACGTCCTGACTTTC. It encodes CASSRGTTIVSGANVLTF.

V usage is TRBV21-1 and J usage is TRBJ2-7; the table gives TRBD1 as D, unverified against the DNA. TRBV21-1 is shown as a pseudogene. The CDR3 runs to 15 residues. The CDR3: CASSRGDRGLREQYF. As DNA, the CDR3 is TGTGCCAGCAGCAGGGGAGACAGGGGGCTTCGGGAGCAGTACTTC.